A single sample is the source of the 10 T cell receptor beta chains below, sequenced in a study of T cells after yellow fever vaccination. TCRdb fed the 5' RACE reads into MiXCR, producing one record per CDR3 protein. The sample carries about 630,000 distinct CDR3 sequences, approximately 13% recorded once. This specimen was PBMCs, taken on the day of the yellow fever booster vaccination. The receptors stem from a man aged 30 to 45 who received the YFV17D yellow fever vaccine.

The rearrangement links TRBV11-2 to TRBJ2-3; TRBD1 aligns across 10 bases. The CDR3 has 18 amino acids. Trimming removed 2 bases from V and 1 base from J; junction bases left unmatched: 9. CDR1 and CDR2 from the germline V gene are SGHAT and FQNNGV. The DNA for the CDR3 is TGTGCCAGCAGCTTACATTCCTCCGGGACAGGGGGCACAGATACGCAGTATTTT. It yields the protein CASSLHSSGTGGTDTQYF.

This clonotype was counted a few times. The rearrangement links TRBV27 to TRBJ1-3; D gene ambiguous. Trimming pared 5 bases from V and 2 bases from J, leaving 13 bases between. This CDR3 has 15 amino acids. Per the germline V gene, CDR1 is MNHEY and CDR2 is SMNVEV (reference sequence). For the CDR3, the DNA is TGTGCCAGCAGTCCACGACACCCTACTGGAAACACCATATATTTT. It yields the protein CASSPRHPTGNTIYF.

With regard to this clonotype: This is likely a read error, given that the CDR3 carries no conserved phenylalanine or tryptophan at its end. The DNA is omitted, as the CDR3 cannot be located on it reliably, and the CDR3 follows TCRdb's listing. This chain links TRBV7-9 with TRBJ2-1. The CDR3 extends over 11 residues, inclusive of both ends. CDR1 is SEHNR, CDR2 FQNEAQ, per germline (reference sequence). The CDR3 here is CASSFSTEDVI.

This clonotype has at least ten counts. The rearrangement links TRBV10-1 to TRBJ2-3, with TRBD1 as a possible D gene (6 bases). The V and J ends lost 2 bases and 5 bases respectively, with 14 bases between them. Germline V gene data show CDR1 as WNHNN and CDR2 as SYGVQD (reference sequence). The CDR3 loop spans 15 amino acids. CDR3 DNA: TGCGCCAGCAGTGAGGGCCCCCAAGGGGGAGATACGCAGTATTTT. This codes for CASSEGPQGGDTQYF.

V usage is TRBV19 and J usage is TRBJ2-4, with D possibly matching TRBD2 (6 bases). The germline V gene encodes CDR1 LNHDA and CDR2 SQIVND (reference sequence). V lost 4 bases and J 4 bases, leaving 11 bases between the germline ends. The CDR3 extends over 14 amino acids. The CDR3 loop is CASSNPGEKNIQYF. The CDR3 nucleotides read TGTGCCAGTAGTAACCCGGGAGAAAAAAACATTCAGTACTTC.

This clonotype was seen more than once but under ten times. This chain uses TRBV20-1 with TRBJ1-5; no definite D call. V was pared by 5 bases and J by 2 bases, with 10 bases between. This CDR3 contains 13 residues. Looked up from germline, CDR1 is DFQATT and CDR2 is SNEGSKA (reference sequence). The CDR3 region is CSARTVGNQPQHF. The CDR3, as DNA: TGCAGTGCTCGGACTGTCGGCAATCAGCCCCAGCATTTT.

The chain joins TRBV10-3 to TRBJ2-2; 9 bases are shared with TRBD2. The V and J ends lost 11 bases and 6 bases, in that order; junction bases with no gene match: 13. CDR3 size: 15 residues. Per the germline V gene, CDR1 is ENHRY and CDR2 is SYGVKD. The CDR3 loop reads CACTGAGGISGELFF. CDR3 coding DNA: TGTGCCTGCACTGGAGCGGGAGGTATCTCCGGGGAGCTGTTTTTT.

V usage is TRBV27 and J usage is TRBJ1-5; the match to TRBD1 covers 7 bases. This CDR3 is 15 amino acids long. Germline V gives CDR1 MNHEY, CDR2 SMNVEV (reference sequence). Losses at the gene ends were 6 bases for V and 4 bases for J; bases not matched to a gene: 9. The CDR3 sequence is CASSNLGQSNQPQHF. In DNA, the CDR3 is TGTGCCAGCAGCAATTTGGGACAGAGTAATCAGCCCCAGCATTTT.

The chain uses TRBV6-5 and TRBJ2-2; 7 bases are a match to TRBD1. The CDR3 length is 18 residues. From germline, CDR1 is MNHEY and CDR2 SVGAGI. The junction had 10 bases not matched to a gene; V was cut back by 2 bases and J by 1 base. The CDR3 DNA is TGTGCCAGCAGTTACATGAAAGGGGGCCTCTGGAACACCGGGGAGCTGTTTTTT. This gives the protein CASSYMKGGLWNTGELFF.

This clonotype has only a few counts. This chain joins TRBV5-1 and TRBJ2-7; TRBD1 is a possible D gene (5 bases). V was cut by 3 bases and J by 3 bases, with 25 bases left in between. The CDR3 contains 18 residues. The germline CDR1 and CDR2 sequences are SGHRS and YFSETQ. CDR3 coding DNA: TGCGCCAGCAGCTCCATCCCCGCAGGGTCCCCAATACTCTACGAGCAGTACTTC. It codes for CASSSIPAGSPILYEQYF.